This TCR beta chain was profiled in a study of beta chain features in type 1 diabetes. All of the isolated RNA was reverse transcribed, so expressed TCRB transcripts were sequenced. Produced via immunoSEQ multiplex PCR; TCRdb's table is partial and in-frame only. This table has roughly 120,000 clones, 40% appearing once. This clone came up a few times. The sequenced sample was stem cell memory CD4+ T cells from blood. This TCR came from a woman in her late teens or twenties in good health.

This CDR3 reads CASSVDGHEGGYTF. CDR3 nucleotide sequence: TGTGCCAGCAGTGTGGACGGTCACGAGGGCGGCTACACCTTC. This chain uses TRBV6-5 with TRBJ1-2; the D is unclear. Trimming stripped 5 bases from V and 8 bases from J, with 18 bases between. The CDR3 covers 14 residues. Germline-derived CDR1 and CDR2 are MNHEY and SVGAGI.